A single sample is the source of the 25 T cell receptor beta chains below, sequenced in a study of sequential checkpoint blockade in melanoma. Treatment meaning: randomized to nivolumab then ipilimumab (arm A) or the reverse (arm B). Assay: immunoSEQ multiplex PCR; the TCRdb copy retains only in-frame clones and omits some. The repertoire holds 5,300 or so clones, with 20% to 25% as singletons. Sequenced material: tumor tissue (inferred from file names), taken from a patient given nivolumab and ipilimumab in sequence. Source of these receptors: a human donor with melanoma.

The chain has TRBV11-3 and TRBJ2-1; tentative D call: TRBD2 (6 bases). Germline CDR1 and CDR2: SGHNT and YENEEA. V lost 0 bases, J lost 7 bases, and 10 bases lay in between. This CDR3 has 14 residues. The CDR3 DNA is TGTGCCAGCAGCTTAGATGGCCTAGCGAATGAGCAGTTCTTC. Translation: CASSLDGLANEQFF.

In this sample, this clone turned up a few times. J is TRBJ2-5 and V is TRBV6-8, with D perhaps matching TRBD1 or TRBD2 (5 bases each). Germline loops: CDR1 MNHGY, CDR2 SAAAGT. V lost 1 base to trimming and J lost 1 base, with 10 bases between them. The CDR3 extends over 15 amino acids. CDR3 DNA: TGTGCCAGCAGTTACTATGGGACCTCCCAAGAGACCCAGTACTTC. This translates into CASSYYGTSQETQYF.

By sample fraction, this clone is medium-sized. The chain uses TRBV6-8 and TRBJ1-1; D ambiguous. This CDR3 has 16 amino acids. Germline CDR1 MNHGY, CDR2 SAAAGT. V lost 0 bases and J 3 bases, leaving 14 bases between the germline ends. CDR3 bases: TGTGCCAGCAGTTACTCGACGGTTGAGTACTACACTGAAGCTTTCTTT. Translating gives CASSYSTVEYYTEAFF.

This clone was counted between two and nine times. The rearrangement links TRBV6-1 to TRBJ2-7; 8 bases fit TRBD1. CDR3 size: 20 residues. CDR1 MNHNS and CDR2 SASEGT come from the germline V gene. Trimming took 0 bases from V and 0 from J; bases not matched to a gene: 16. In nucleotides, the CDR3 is TGTGCCAGCAGTGAAGCTGGGCCGTGGGTCAGGGGGCCCCGCTCCTACGAGCAGTACTTC. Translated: CASSEAGPWVRGPRSYEQYF.

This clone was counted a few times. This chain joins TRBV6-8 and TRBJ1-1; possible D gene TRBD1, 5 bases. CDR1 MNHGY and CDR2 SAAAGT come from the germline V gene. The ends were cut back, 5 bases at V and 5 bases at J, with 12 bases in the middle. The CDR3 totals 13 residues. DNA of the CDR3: TGTGCCAGCAGTGACGCCGGGGGGACTGAAGCTTTCTTT. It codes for CASSDAGGTEAFF.

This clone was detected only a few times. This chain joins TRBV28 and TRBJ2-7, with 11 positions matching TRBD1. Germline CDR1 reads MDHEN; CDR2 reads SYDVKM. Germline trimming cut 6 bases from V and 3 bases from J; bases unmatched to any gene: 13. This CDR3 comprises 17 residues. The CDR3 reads CASRPAAGQGAFYEQYF. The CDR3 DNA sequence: TGTGCCAGCAGACCAGCCGCTGGACAGGGGGCCTTCTACGAGCAGTACTTC.

The CDR3 nucleotides are TGCGCCAGCAGTGACAGGGCAGATACGCAGTATTTT. Its translation is CASSDRADTQYF. The chain joins TRBV10-2 to TRBJ2-3, with a tentative D call TRBD1 (5 bases). V was clipped by 3 bases and J by 4 bases, with 5 bases between them. Germline CDR1 WSHSY, CDR2 SAAADI. The CDR3 runs to 12 residues.

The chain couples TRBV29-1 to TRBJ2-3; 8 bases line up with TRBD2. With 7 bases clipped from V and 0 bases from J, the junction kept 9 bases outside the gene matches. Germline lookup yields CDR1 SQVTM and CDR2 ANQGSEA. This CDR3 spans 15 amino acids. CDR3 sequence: CSAIRLAPSTDTQYF. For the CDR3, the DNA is TGCAGCGCTATAAGACTAGCGCCTAGCACAGATACGCAGTATTTT.

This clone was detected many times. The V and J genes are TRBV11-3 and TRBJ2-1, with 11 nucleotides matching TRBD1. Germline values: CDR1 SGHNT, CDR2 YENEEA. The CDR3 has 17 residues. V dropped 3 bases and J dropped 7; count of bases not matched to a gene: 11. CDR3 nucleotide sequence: TGTGCCAGCAGCTTTGGTGGGGGACAGGGGGTTAGGAATGAGCAGTTCTTC. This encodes CASSFGGGQGVRNEQFF.

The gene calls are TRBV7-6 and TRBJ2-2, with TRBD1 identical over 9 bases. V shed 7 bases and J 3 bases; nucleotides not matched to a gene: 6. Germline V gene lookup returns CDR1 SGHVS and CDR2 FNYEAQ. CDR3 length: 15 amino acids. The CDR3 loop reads CASTVTGGYTGELFF. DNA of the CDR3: TGTGCCAGCACCGTGACAGGGGGATACACCGGGGAGCTGTTTTTT. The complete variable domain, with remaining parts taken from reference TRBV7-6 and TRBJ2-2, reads GAGVSQSPRYKVTKRGQDVALRCDPISGHVSLYWYRQALGQGPEFLTYFNYEAQQDKSGLPNDRFSAERPEGSISTLTIQRTEQRDSAMYRCASTVTGGYTGELFFGEGSRLTVL.

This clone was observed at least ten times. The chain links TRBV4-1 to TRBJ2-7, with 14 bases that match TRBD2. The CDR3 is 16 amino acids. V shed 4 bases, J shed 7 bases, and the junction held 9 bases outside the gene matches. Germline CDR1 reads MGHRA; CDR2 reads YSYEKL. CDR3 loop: CASSPRGTSGRFEQYF. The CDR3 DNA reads TGCGCCAGCAGCCCCCGGGGGACTAGCGGGAGATTTGAGCAGTACTTC.

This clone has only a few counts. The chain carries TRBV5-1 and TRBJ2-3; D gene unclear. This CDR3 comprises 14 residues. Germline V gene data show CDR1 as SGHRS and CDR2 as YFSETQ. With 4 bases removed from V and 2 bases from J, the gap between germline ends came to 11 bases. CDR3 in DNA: TGCGCCAGCAGCCCAGCGCCGCCCACAGATACGCAGTATTTT. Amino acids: CASSPAPPTDTQYF.

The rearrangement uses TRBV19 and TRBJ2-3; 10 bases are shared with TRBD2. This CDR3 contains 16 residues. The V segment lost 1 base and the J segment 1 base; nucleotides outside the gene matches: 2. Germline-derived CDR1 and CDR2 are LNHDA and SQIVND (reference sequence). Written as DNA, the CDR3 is TGTGCCAGTAGTATAGTCCTAGCGGGAGGCACAGATACGCAGTATTTT. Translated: CASSIVLAGGTDTQYF.

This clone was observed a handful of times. The CDR3 reads CASSSGQGNSPLHF. DNA for the CDR3: TGTGCCAGCAGCTCGGGACAGGGTAATTCACCCCTCCACTTT. This chain links TRBV11-3 with TRBJ1-6; TRBD1 agrees at 9 bases. Germline lookup yields CDR1 SGHNT and CDR2 YENEEA. The CDR3 totals 14 residues. Losses at the gene ends were 4 bases for V and 6 bases for J; bases not matched to a gene: 1.

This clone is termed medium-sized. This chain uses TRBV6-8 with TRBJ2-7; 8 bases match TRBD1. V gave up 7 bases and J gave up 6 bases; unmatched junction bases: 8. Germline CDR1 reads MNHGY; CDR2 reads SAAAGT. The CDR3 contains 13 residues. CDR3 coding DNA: TGTGCCAGCACCGGGACAGGTGCGGGCGAGCAGTACTTC. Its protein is CASTGTGAGEQYF.

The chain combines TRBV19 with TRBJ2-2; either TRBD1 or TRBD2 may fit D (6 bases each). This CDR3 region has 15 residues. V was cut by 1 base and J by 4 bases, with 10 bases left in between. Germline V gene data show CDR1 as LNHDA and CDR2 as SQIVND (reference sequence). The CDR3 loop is CASSIATGATGELFF. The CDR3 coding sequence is TGTGCCAGTAGTATAGCTACGGGGGCCACCGGGGAGCTGTTTTTT. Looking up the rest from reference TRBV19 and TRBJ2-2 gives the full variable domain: DGGITQSPKYLFRKEGQNVTLSCEQNLNHDAMYWYRQDPGQGLRLIYYSQIVNDFQKGDIAEGYSVSREKKESFPLTVTSAQKNPTAFYLCASSIATGATGELFFGEGSRLTVL.

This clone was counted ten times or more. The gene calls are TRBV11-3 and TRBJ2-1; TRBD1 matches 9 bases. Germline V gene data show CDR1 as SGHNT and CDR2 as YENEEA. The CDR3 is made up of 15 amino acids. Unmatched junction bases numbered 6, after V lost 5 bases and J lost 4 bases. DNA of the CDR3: TGTGCCAGCAGCAAGCAGGGACAGGGTTACAATGAGCAGTTCTTC. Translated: CASSKQGQGYNEQFF.

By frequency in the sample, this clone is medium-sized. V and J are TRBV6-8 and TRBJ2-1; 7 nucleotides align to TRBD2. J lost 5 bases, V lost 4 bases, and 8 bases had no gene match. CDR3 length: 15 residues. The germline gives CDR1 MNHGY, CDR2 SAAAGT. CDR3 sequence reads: CASSLLARSDNEQFF. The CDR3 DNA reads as TGTGCCAGCAGTTTACTAGCGAGATCCGACAATGAGCAGTTCTTC.

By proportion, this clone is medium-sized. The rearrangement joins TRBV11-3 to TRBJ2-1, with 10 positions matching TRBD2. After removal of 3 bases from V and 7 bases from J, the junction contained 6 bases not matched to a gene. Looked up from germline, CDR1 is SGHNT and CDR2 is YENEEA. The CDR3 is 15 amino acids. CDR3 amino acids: CASSLSTSGNNEQFF. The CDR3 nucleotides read TGTGCCAGCAGCTTGAGTACTAGCGGGAATAATGAGCAGTTCTTC.

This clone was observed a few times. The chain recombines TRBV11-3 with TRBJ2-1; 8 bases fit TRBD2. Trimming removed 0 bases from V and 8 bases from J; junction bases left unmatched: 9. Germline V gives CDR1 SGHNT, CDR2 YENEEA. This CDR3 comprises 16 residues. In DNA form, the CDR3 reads TGTGCCAGCAGCTTAGAACCCGGGGGGGCCTTTGATGAGCAGTTCTTC. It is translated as CASSLEPGGAFDEQFF.

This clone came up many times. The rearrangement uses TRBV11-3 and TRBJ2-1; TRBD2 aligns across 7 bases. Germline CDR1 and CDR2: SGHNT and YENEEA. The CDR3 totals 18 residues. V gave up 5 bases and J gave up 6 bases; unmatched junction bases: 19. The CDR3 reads CASSQSVGLAAKVNEQFF. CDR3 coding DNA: TGTGCCAGCAGCCAATCTGTAGGCCTAGCGGCAAAGGTCAATGAGCAGTTCTTC.

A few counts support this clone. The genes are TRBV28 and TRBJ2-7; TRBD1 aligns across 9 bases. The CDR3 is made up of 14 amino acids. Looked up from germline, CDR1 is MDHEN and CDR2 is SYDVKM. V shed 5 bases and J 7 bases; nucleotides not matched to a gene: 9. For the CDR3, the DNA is TGTGCCAGCAGTGTACCACAGGGGGCAGGGGAGCAGTACTTC. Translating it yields CASSVPQGAGEQYF.

The CDR3 nucleotides read TGCGCCAGCAGCTTGGAATGGGGAGCAAACACTGAAGCTTTCTTT. This translates into CASSLEWGANTEAFF. The chain links TRBV5-1 to TRBJ1-1; no firm D call. The CDR3 consists of 15 residues. The V gene's germline CDR1 is SGHRS and CDR2 YFSETQ. Trimming took off 0 bases at V and 2 bases at J, with 11 bases between the two ends.

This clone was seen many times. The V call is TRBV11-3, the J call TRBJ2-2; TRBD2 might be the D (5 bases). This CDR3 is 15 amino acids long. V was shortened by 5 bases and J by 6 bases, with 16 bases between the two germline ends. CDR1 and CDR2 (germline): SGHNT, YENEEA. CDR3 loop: CASSGTRGGPGELFF. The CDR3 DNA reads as TGTGCCAGCAGCGGAACTAGAGGAGGTCCCGGGGAGCTGTTTTTT.

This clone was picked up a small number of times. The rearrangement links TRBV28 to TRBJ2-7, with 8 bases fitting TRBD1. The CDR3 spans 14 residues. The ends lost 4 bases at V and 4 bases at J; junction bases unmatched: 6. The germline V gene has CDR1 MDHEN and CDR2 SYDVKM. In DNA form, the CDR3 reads TGTGCCAGCAGTTATCCTGGGACAGGATACGAGCAGTACTTC. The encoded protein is CASSYPGTGYEQYF.